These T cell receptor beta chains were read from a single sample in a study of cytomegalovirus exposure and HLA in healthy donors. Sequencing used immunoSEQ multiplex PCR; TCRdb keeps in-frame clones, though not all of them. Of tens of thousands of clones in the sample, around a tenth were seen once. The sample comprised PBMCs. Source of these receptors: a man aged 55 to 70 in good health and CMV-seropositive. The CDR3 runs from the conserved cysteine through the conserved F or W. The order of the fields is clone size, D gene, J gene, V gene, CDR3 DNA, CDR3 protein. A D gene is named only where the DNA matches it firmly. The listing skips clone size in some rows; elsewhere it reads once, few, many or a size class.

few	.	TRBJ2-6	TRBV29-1	TGCAGCGTTGAAGTAGTCTCTGGGGCCAACGTCCTGACTTTC	CSVEVVSGANVLTF
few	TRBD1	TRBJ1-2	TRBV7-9	TGTGCCAGCAGCAACGGACAGGGGCTTTATGGCTACACCTTC	CASSNGQGLYGYTF
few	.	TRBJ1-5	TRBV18	TGTGCCAGCTCATCGAACCGGGGAGGGCAGCCCCAGCATTTT	CASSSNRGGQPQHF
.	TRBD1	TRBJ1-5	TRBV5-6	TGTGCCAGCAGCTCACAGGGGGCAAGGAATCAGCCCCAGCATTTT	CASSSQGARNQPQHF
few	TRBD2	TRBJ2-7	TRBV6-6	TGTGCCAGCAGACTTAGCGGGAACTCCTACGAGCAGTACTTC	CASRLSGNSYEQYF
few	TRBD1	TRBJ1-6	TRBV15	TGTGCCACCAGCAGAGATGGACAGGTTTCCTATAATTCACCCCTCCACTTT	CATSRDGQVSYNSPLHF
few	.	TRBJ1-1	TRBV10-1	TGCGCCAACCAACAGGGAAGAATGAACACTGAAGCTTTCTTT	CANQQGRMNTEAFF
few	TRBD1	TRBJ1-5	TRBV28	TGTGCCAGCTATACACCGACCGGGACAGGGGGTTTCTTTTCGAGCAATCAGCCCCAGCATTTT	CASYTPTGTGGFFSSNQPQHF
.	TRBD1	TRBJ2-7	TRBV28	TGTGCCAGCAGTTCGGGACAGTCCTACGAGCAGTACTTC	CASSSGQSYEQYF
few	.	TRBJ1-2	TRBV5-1	TGCGCCAGCAGCTTGGGAGCGACCGCGAACTATGGCTACACCTTC	CASSLGATANYGYTF
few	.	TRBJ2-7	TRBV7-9	TGTGCCAGCAGCTTAGCGTTCAGGGCCTACGAGCAGTACTTC	CASSLAFRAYEQYF
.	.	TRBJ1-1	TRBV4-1	TGCGCAAGCACCGTGGGGGGGACTGAAGCTTTCTTT	CASTVGGTEAFF
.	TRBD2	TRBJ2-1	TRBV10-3	TGTGCCACCAGAGCGGGGGGGCGAAACAATGAGCAGTTCTTC	CATRAGGRNNEQFF
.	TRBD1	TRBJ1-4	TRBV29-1	TGCAGCGTTCAGGGGGGAGCTAATGAAAAACTGTTTTTT	CSVQGGANEKLFF
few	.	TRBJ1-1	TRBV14	TGTGCCAGCAGCCCCCAAGGGGGAATGAACACTGAAGCTTTTTTT	CASSPQGGMNTEAFF
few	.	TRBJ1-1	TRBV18	TGTGCCAGCTCACCACAGGAGGGGATAAACACTGAAGCTTTCTTT	CASSPQEGINTEAFF
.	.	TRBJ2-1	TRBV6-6	TGTGCCAGCAGCCCTAGCAACGGGGAGCAGTTCTTC	CASSPSNGEQFF
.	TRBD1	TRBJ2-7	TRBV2	TGTGCCAGCAGTCAGGGGGCCTACGAGCAGTACTTC	CASSQGAYEQYF
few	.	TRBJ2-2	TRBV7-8	TGTGCCAGCAGCTTAAAGCAGGCCTACGGGGAGCTGTTTTTT	CASSLKQAYGELFF
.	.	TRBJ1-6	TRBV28	TGTGCCAGCAGTTCTCCCGGGCACCCCCGGGGCTATAATTCACCCCTCCACTTT	CASSSPGHPRGYNSPLHF
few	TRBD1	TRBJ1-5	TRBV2	TGTGCCAGCAGTTTTGACAGGGGGGATCAGCCCCAGCATTTT	CASSFDRGDQPQHF
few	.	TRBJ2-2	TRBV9	TGTGCCAGCAGCCTAGAGGGGCTGAGCACCGGGGAGCTGTTTTTT	CASSLEGLSTGELFF
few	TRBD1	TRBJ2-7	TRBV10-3	TGTGCCATCAGACAGGGGGAGGATGGCGAGCAGTACTTC	CAIRQGEDGEQYF
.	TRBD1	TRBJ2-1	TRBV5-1	TGCGCCAGCAGCCGGGGACAGGGAACCCACAATGAGCAGTTCTTC	CASSRGQGTHNEQFF
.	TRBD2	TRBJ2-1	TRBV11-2	TGTGCCAGCAGCGATACAACTAGCGGGGGCGGCCACAATGAGCAGTTCTTC	CASSDTTSGGGHNEQFF
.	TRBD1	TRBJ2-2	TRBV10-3	TGTGCCATCAGTGCTATTCCGGGACAGGGGGCCACCGGGGAGCTGTTTTTT	CAISAIPGQGATGELFF
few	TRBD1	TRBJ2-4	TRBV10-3	TGTGCCATCAACCGGGACCCCCAGGGGGACATTCAGTACTTC	CAINRDPQGDIQYF
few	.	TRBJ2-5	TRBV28	TGTGCCAGCAGTTTAGACACGACTCGGGAGCAGTACTTC	CASSLDTTREQYF
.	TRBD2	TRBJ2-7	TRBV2	TGTGCCAGCAGGGGGAGGGCAGATTACGAGCAGTACTTC	CASRGRADYEQYF
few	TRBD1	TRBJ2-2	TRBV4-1	TGCGCCAGCAGCCAACCGACAGGGGCCGGGGAGCTGTTTTTT	CASSQPTGAGELFF
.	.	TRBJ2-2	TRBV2	TGTGCCAGCAGGCGGCTTACGAACACCGGGGAGCTGTTTTTT	CASRRLTNTGELFF
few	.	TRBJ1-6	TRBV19	TGTGCCAGTACCCACCAGAGACAGGCGTTAAATTCACCCCTCCACTTT	CASTHQRQALNSPLHF
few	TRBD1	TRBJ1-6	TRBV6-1	TGTGCCAGCAATCCCGGGACAGGGGGTGGTTCACCCCTCCACTTT	CASNPGTGGGSPLHF
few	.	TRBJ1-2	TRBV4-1	TGCGCCAGCAGCCCGGGACTGAATAACTATGGCTACACCTTC	CASSPGLNNYGYTF
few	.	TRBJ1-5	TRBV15	TGTGCCACCGGATTAGGGACATACTCAAACCGGCCCCAGCATTTT	CATGLGTYSNRPQHF
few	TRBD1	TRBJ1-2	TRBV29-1	TGCAGCGTTGAAAAGGGGGCTGGTGGCTACACCTTC	CSVEKGAGGYTF
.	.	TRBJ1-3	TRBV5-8	TGTGCCAGCAGCGAGACTGACCGAGACACCATATATTTT	CASSETDRDTIYF
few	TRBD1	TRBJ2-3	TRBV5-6	TGTGCCAGCAGCTCACTACTTTTTAGGACAGGGGTCAACACAGATACGCAGTATTTT	CASSSLLFRTGVNTDTQYF
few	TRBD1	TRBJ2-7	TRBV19	TGTGCCAGTAAAGATGGTCTCAGGGGGTTCTACGAGCAGTACTTC	CASKDGLRGFYEQYF
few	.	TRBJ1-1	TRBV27	TGTGCCAGCAGTAAGACAGGATACACTGAAGCTTTCTTT	CASSKTGYTEAFF
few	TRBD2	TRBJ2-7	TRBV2	TGTGCCAGCAGCCTAAGGGAGGGGTACGAGCAGTACTTC	CASSLREGYEQYF
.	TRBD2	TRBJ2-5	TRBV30	TGTGCCTGGAGTGACACTTTCGGGGGGCAAGAGACCCAGTACTTC	CAWSDTFGGQETQYF
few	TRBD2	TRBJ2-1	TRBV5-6	TGTGCCAGCGCTTTTTTAGCGGGGCATGAGCCGTTCTTC	CASAFLAGHEPFF
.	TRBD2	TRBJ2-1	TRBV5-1	TGCGCCAGCGGGGTAGCGGGGGGCAATGAGCAGTTCTTC	CASGVAGGNEQFF
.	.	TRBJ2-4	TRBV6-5	TGTGCCAGCAGTTACTCCGGGGTTCTAGCCAAAAACATTCAGTACTTC	CASSYSGVLAKNIQYF
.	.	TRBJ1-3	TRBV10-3	TGTGCCATCAGTGAGCCGGACAGTACTGGAAACACCATATATTTT	CAISEPDSTGNTIYF
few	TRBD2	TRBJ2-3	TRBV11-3	TGTGCCAGGAGGGCGGGAGGAAGCACAGATACGCAGTATTTT	CARRAGGSTDTQYF
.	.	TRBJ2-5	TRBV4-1	TGCGCCAGCAGCCAAGATCAGGGGGGCGGACACGGTGGAAAGACCCAGTACTTC	CASSQDQGGGHGGKTQYF
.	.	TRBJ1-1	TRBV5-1	TGCGCCAGCAGCTTGTTTCCTTTGGCAGGGGAGGGAACTGAAGCTTTCTTT	CASSLFPLAGEGTEAFF
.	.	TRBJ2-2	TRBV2	TGTGCCAGCAGAAAGGACTCCTTAAACACCGGGGAGCTGTTTTTT	CASRKDSLNTGELFF
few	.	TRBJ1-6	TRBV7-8	TGTGCCAGCACCGAAGGTGGGCACAGGAATTCACCCCTCCACTTT	CASTEGGHRNSPLHF
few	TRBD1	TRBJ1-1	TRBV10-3	TGTGCCATCAGTGAGATAGGGACAGGCGGATCGCCTGAAGCTTTCTTT	CAISEIGTGGSPEAFF
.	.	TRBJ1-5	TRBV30	TGTGCCTGGAGTGTTCGCGCTGGTCAGCCCCAGCATTTT	CAWSVRAGQPQHF